The 25 T cell receptor beta chains below were found in one sample sequenced in a study of T-cell memory formation after mild COVID-19. TCRdb passed the 5' RACE reads through MiXCR, listing each CDR3 protein once. The sample comprises 210,000 or so distinct CDR3 sequences, 8% to 11% of which are singletons, and 2.5% to 3.5% rests with the top ten. The sample consisted of PBMCs or a T cell subset sorted from them (not recorded which). The receptors come from a man younger than 30 who had mild COVID-19 (a few samples of this study predate the infection). Cell type and time point are not known.

This clonotype appeared a single time. The junction differs from germline at one of its ends, possibly a read error. The rearrangement links TRBV9 to TRBJ2-3; 8 positions agree with TRBD1. The CDR3 spans 16 residues. Germline V gene sequence: CDR1 SGDLS, CDR2 YYNGEE. CDR3 sequence (DNA): TGTGCAAGCAGCGTACTAGGACAGGGAGGCACAGATACGCAGTATTTT. Protein sequence: CASSVLGQGGTDTQYF.

This clonotype was counted a few times. This chain uses TRBV11-3 with TRBJ2-3; D may match TRBD1 or TRBD2 (5 bases each). CDR3 length: 16 residues. Between the trimmed V and J ends, which lost 5 bases and 1 base, there was a span of 16 bases. Germline V CDR1 and CDR2: SGHNT, YENEEA. The DNA of the CDR3 is TGTGCCAGCAGCCAGCCGGGATGGGGCCGCACAGATACGCAGTATTTT. Protein product: CASSQPGWGRTDTQYF.

This rearrangement joins TRBV4-2 to TRBJ2-5; 10 bases map to TRBD2. The CDR3 covers 16 residues. Germline values: CDR1 LGHNA, CDR2 YNFKEQ. J was trimmed by 4 bases and V by 4 bases; bases with no gene match: 9. The CDR3 here is CASSPSGGGIGETQYF. The CDR3 nucleotides are TGTGCCAGCAGCCCTAGCGGGGGAGGGATAGGAGAGACCCAGTACTTC.

This chain links TRBV6-5 with TRBJ1-2; maybe TRBD1 (6 bases). Trimming pared 1 base from V and 7 bases from J, leaving 13 bases between. The germline gives CDR1 MNHEY, CDR2 SVGAGI. The CDR3 sequence is 14 residues long. The CDR3 region is CASSYYSGGRGYTF. The CDR3 DNA follows: TGTGCCAGCAGTTACTACTCGGGGGGGCGTGGCTACACCTTC.

This clonotype has just a few counts. The V and J genes are TRBV7-2 and TRBJ1-5; D is possibly TRBD1 (5 bases). The length of the CDR3 is 15 residues. Germline V gene data show CDR1 as SGHTA and CDR2 as FQGNSA. V lost 2 bases and J lost 0, with 8 bases in between. Here the CDR3 reads CASSLNRNSNQPQHF. The CDR3 bases are TGTGCCAGCAGCTTAAACAGGAATAGCAATCAGCCCCAGCATTTT. The full variable domain, its missing parts supplied by reference TRBV7-2 and TRBJ1-5, is GAGVSQSPSNKVTEKGKDVELRCDPISGHTALYWYRQSLGQGLEFLIYFQGNSAPDKSGLPSDRFSAERTGGSVSTLTIQRTQQEDSAVYLCASSLNRNSNQPQHFGDGTRLSIL.

The chain links TRBV5-1 to TRBJ2-5; D remains ambiguous. V shed 0 bases and J shed 3 bases, with 12 bases lying between them. Germline CDR1 reads SGHRS; CDR2 reads YFSETQ. CDR3 length: 15 residues. The DNA of the CDR3 is TGCGCCAGCAGCTTGGGCGCCCTGGCGGAAGAGACCCAGTACTTC. It codes for CASSLGALAEETQYF.

The rearrangement uses TRBV5-1 and TRBJ2-7; the match to TRBD2 covers 11 bases. CDR3 length: 14 amino acids. The germline gives CDR1 SGHRS, CDR2 YFSETQ. J gave up 2 bases and V 6 bases, and 4 bases lay outside the gene matches. The CDR3 protein is CASTTTSGTYEQYF. The CDR3 DNA follows: TGCGCCAGCACGACGACTAGCGGGACCTACGAGCAGTACTTC.

V and J are TRBV14 and TRBJ2-3, with TRBD1 identical over 7 bases. The CDR3 runs to 13 residues. Germline trimming cut 6 bases from V and 0 bases from J; bases unmatched to any gene: 0. Germline V gene lookup returns CDR1 SGHDN and CDR2 FVKESK. The CDR3 DNA is TGTGCCAGCAGGGACAGGAGCACAGATACGCAGTATTTT. Its translation: CASRDRSTDTQYF.

This clonotype was seen a few times. The chain employs TRBV7-9 and TRBJ2-3; the D gene is possibly TRBD2 (6 bases). V lost 5 bases and J lost 0, with 9 bases in between. The CDR3 covers 14 residues. Germline CDR1 is SEHNR and CDR2 is FQNEAQ (reference sequence). This CDR3 is CASSRDLSTDTQYF. The CDR3 DNA sequence: TGTGCCAGCAGCCGGGACTTGAGCACAGATACGCAGTATTTT.

This clonotype was seen ten or more times. J is TRBJ1-1 and V is TRBV20-1; D remains unclear. The V gene lost 8 bases and the J gene lost 5 bases, with 15 bases spanning the gap. The CDR3 has 12 amino acids. The germline CDR1 and CDR2 sequences are DFQATT and SNEGSKA (reference sequence). The CDR3, as DNA: TGCAGTTCCTCCATCGTCAGGACTGAAGCTTTCTTT. Protein sequence: CSSSIVRTEAFF.

The chain uses TRBV20-1 and TRBJ2-1; 8 nucleotides match TRBD2. Germline V gene data show CDR1 as DFQATT and CDR2 as SNEGSKA (reference sequence). V lost 4 bases, J lost 3 bases, and 5 bases stayed unmatched. The CDR3 runs 14 residues. For the CDR3, the DNA is TGCAGTGCTACCAGCGGGGGCCACTACAATGAGCAGTTCTTC. It specifies CSATSGGHYNEQFF.

The V and J genes are TRBV5-1 and TRBJ2-3, with TRBD1 matching 10 bases. The junction had 8 bases not matched to a gene; V was cut back by 4 bases and J by 6 bases. Germline V CDR1 and CDR2: SGHRS, YFSETQ. This CDR3 comprises 15 residues. The CDR3 nucleotides are TGCGCCAGCAGCCCCTCGACAGGGGGCGCCGATACGCAGTATTTT. Encoded protein: CASSPSTGGADTQYF.

The V gene is TRBV12-3 or TRBV12-4, the J gene TRBJ2-5; TRBD1 is a possible D gene (6 bases). The CDR3 runs to 13 residues. V lost 6 bases, J lost 5 bases, and 13 bases lay in between. The CDR3 DNA is TGTGCCAGCAGCCGAACAGGGTGGGAGACCCAGTACTTC. Protein sequence: CASSRTGWETQYF.

This rearrangement joins TRBV7-2 to TRBJ2-5, with D perhaps given as TRBD1 or TRBD2 (5 bases each). Trimming removed 6 bases from V and 5 bases from J, with 16 bases in between. In germline, CDR1 is SGHTA, CDR2 FQGNSA. The CDR3 covers 14 residues. CDR3 sequence reads: CASRGRASGETQYF. The DNA of the CDR3 is TGTGCCAGCAGGGGACGGGCTAGTGGGGAGACCCAGTACTTC.

This chain uses TRBV6-6 with TRBJ2-4; 9 nucleotides agree with TRBD1. The junction had 5 bases not matched to a gene; V was cut back by 2 bases and J by 0 bases. Germline CDR1 reads MNHNY; CDR2 reads SVGAGI (reference sequence). CDR3 length equals 17 residues. The DNA for the CDR3 is TGTGCCAGCAGTTACAGGACAGGGGCTTTAGCCAAAAACATTCAGTACTTC. As protein: CASSYRTGALAKNIQYF.

This clonotype has a handful of counts. The chain recombines TRBV6-5 with TRBJ2-2; D is possibly TRBD1 (5 bases). The CDR3 is 14 amino acids. Trimming took 10 bases from V and 0 from J, leaving 12 bases between them. Germline CDR1 and CDR2: MNHEY and SVGAGI. The CDR3 DNA reads as TGTGCCAACGAAGACAGAGCGAACACCGGGGAGCTGTTTTTT. Its translation is CANEDRANTGELFF.

The sample holds a few counts of this clonotype. The chain combines TRBV5-1 with TRBJ2-2; tentatively, D is TRBD1 (6 bases). The V end was cut by 0 bases, the J end by 2 bases, with 11 bases between. Germline loops: CDR1 SGHRS, CDR2 YFSETQ. CDR3 size: 16 residues. The DNA for the CDR3 is TGCGCCAGCAGCTTGGACCCACAGGGTAACACCGGGGAGCTGTTTTTT. Its protein is CASSLDPQGNTGELFF. The full variable domain, rest sourced from reference TRBV5-1 and TRBJ2-2, is KAGVTQTPRYLIKTRGQQVTLSCSPISGHRSVSWYQQTPGQGLQFLFEYFSETQRNKGNFPGRFSGRQFSNSRSEMNVSTLELGDSALYLCASSLDPQGNTGELFFGEGSRLTVL.

This clonotype came up a few times. With a much larger clone just one base away, this may be a read error. The chain joins TRBV7-3 to TRBJ2-5; no firm D call. There are 13 residues in the CDR3. Looked up from germline, CDR1 is SGHTA and CDR2 is FQGTGA. Written as DNA, the CDR3 is TGTGCCAGCAACTTACGGGCCCAAGAGACCCAGTACTTC. Its protein product is CASNLRAQETQYF.

In this sample, this clonotype is medium-sized. The rearrangement links TRBV20-1 to TRBJ1-2; no reliable D call. Per the germline V gene, CDR1 is DFQATT and CDR2 is SNEGSKA (reference sequence). The V and J ends lost 6 bases and 6 bases respectively, with 14 bases between them. This CDR3 region has 12 residues. CDR3 residues: CSAASDKDGYTF. The CDR3 nucleotides are TGCAGTGCAGCGAGTGATAAGGATGGCTACACCTTC.

The chain is built from TRBV5-1 and TRBJ2-7, with 8 bases aligning to TRBD1. This CDR3 has 12 amino acids. From germline, CDR1 is SGHRS and CDR2 YFSETQ. After removal of 3 bases from V and 6 bases from J, the junction contained 2 bases not matched to a gene. In DNA form, the CDR3 reads TGCGCCAGCAGCTCGGACAGGGCCGAGCAGTACTTC. Its translation: CASSSDRAEQYF.

The J gene is TRBJ2-5, the V gene TRBV9; 9 bases line up with TRBD2. The CDR3 runs to 16 residues. Germline values: CDR1 SGDLS, CDR2 YYNGEE. V dropped 0 bases and J dropped 4; count of bases not matched to a gene: 7. CDR3 in DNA: TGTGCCAGCAGCGTAGGGCTAGCGGGGTTTCCAGAGACCCAGTACTTC. This translates into CASSVGLAGFPETQYF. Full variable domain (missing parts from reference TRBV9 and TRBJ2-5): DSGVTQTPKHLITATGQRVTLRCSPRSGDLSVYWYQQSLDQGLQFLIQYYNGEERAKGNILERFSAQQFPDLHSELNLSSLELGDSALYFCASSVGLAGFPETQYFGPGTRLLVL.

There are a few counts of this clonotype. This chain joins TRBV11-2 and TRBJ2-5; TRBD2 matches 8 bases. Trimming took 4 bases from V and 2 from J; bases not matched to a gene: 6. Looked up from germline, CDR1 is SGHAT and CDR2 is FQNNGV. CDR3 size: 15 residues. CDR3 in DNA: TGTGCCAGCAGCTCCCCTGGCGGGGGGCAAGAGACCCAGTACTTC. Translation: CASSSPGGGQETQYF.

This clonotype was counted only a few times. The chain joins TRBV6-2 or TRBV6-3 to TRBJ2-1, with 8 bases identical to TRBD2. The CDR3 is 19 amino acids. Germline V gene data show CDR1 as MNHEY and CDR2 as SVGEGT. V was pared by 7 bases and J by 3 bases, with 20 bases of the junction left unmatched. The CDR3 DNA reads as TGTGCCAGCACCCACCCCCTCGGGGGGGAGCGTGTGGGCTACAATGAGCAGTTCTTC. Protein product: CASTHPLGGERVGYNEQFF.

This clonotype has only a few counts. The rearrangement uses TRBV12-3 or TRBV12-4 and TRBJ2-2; D ambiguous. The V end was cut by 8 bases, the J end by 0 bases, with 10 bases between. The CDR3 covers 14 residues. The CDR3, as DNA: TGTGCCAGCGGATCCGAAACGAACACCGGGGAGCTGTTTTTT. This encodes CASGSETNTGELFF.

This clonotype was observed a few times. J is TRBJ2-3 and V is TRBV12-3 or TRBV12-4; no definite D call. Deletions cut 6 bases from V and 7 bases from J, with 14 bases between. CDR3 length: 13 amino acids. The CDR3 bases are TGTGCCAGCAGCTTCTTAGGTGTAAATACGCAGTATTTT. This translates into CASSFLGVNTQYF.